This T cell receptor (beta chain) comes out of a study of molecular identifiers for immune sequencing clone quantification (dated by TCRdb to the late 2010s). For context, the study as a whole: For a replicate experiment, RNA from about 21,000 or 97,000 naive CD8 T cells was divided into five aliquots, of which four were sequenced. CD8 T cells were used in a methods study to benchmark molecular-identifier clustering-based TCR repertoire sequencing (MIDCIRS) and TCR RNA copy counting. What the research found in general, with its limitations: When barcode sub-clustering was omitted, TCR diversity was inflated by chimeric consensus sequences, with chimeras reaching as high as 47%. The naive libraries included spiked-in Jurkat TCR RNA (roughly nine copies' worth), and this Jurkat TCR RNA is not part of the donor repertoire. Clones above 20 RNA copies held over 98% of molecules in CMV-specific effector cells but under 1% in naive cells. Spiked-in Jurkat TCR RNA equivalent to a single cell was reported to be detectable even among 850,000 to 1,000,000 naive CD8 T cells. About three recovered TCR RNA copies per cell were obtained by modeling, versus roughly 9.1 by digital PCR, implying a capture efficiency of about 30%. The sizes of highly expanded clones could end up underestimated when identical TCR molecules share a barcode.

To note about this clonotype: What this receptor recognizes is not known. This could be a read error, since a much larger clone is one nucleotide away.

CDR1 and CDR2 are read off the germline V gene as MGHRA and YSYEKL. From V the trimming removes 2 bases and from J it removes 4 bases, while the gene matches leave 7 bases of the junction unaccounted for. The CDR3, from cysteine to phenylalanine, totals 15 residues. Only CDR3 DNA remains: 45 bases, in frame from the first base. Libraries of naive CD8 T cells were built from anywhere between roughly 18,000 and 1,000,000 sorted cells, with 10%, 30% or 50% of the purified RNA used. Naive CD8 T cells were FACS-sorted as CD8+CD4-CCR7+CD45RA+ on a BD FACSAria II into RLT Plus buffer. To test detection sensitivity, Jurkat RNA equal to around 11 TCR copies was added to samples of about 20,000-1,000,000 naive CD8 T cells. Enrichment of CD8 T cells was done with RosetteSep CD8+ T Cell Enrichment Cocktail plus Ficoll-Paque, and ACK red cell lysis came afterward. Libraries were prepared through PCR. Sequencing used an Illumina HiSeq 4000. Bulk TCR libraries were prepared as previously described, using TCR primers listed in Table S5. Total RNA was purified with the Qiagen AllPrep DNA/RNA kit. Reads from multiple sequencing runs of the same library were pooled before analysis. The paper's processing steps were these. Reads were retained only if the reads had an exact TCR constant sequence, and the retained reads were trimmed to 150 nt and grouped according to their 12-nt molecular barcodes. Within each barcode group, reads were sub-clustered at a 15% Levenshtein threshold, and quality-weighted consensus sequences were built per RNA molecule. Non-functional sequences were filtered out, along with any lower-count sequence sitting one edit away from another sequence. On the basis of fitting two negative binomial distributions, barcode sub-clusters with fewer than 20% of the maximum read count were discarded. In TCRdb, the public reads were trimmed at Q25 with fastp and aligned with MiXCR, with productive beta chains retained. Rows with one shared CDR3 protein collapse into an entry with the most common genes and DNA. TCRdb, not the original authors, processed these V and J calls. The sample table records 35,000 or so distinct CDR3 sequences; about 20% of these occur just once. The ten largest clonotypes hold more than 0.9% of the sample.

The specimen sequenced was naive CD8+ T cells from blood, with Jurkat cell RNA spiked in. The cell subset or site label here, explained by the study, means: FACS-sorted CD8+CD4-CCR7+CD45RA+ naive T cells. The V and J genes are TRBV4-1 and TRBJ2-7; 8 bases in between match TRBD2. The sequence derives from a human donor in good health. Some libraries in this study had Jurkat cell RNA spiked in. The nucleotides are TGCGCCAGCAGCCAAATTCCAGCGGGGGAGTACGAGCAGTACTTC. The encoded protein is CASSQIPAGEYEQYF.